These 21 T cell receptor beta chains were sequenced from one sample in a study of shared clonotypes between healthy human individuals. Clones were read by immunoSEQ multiplex PCR, and TCRdb kept only the in-frame ones, dropping some. The sample lists over a million clones; roughly 98% were seen once. The sequenced material came from naive CD4+ T cells sorted from blood. Subset reported: CD45RA+ positively selected. The receptors stem from a man aged 25 to 40 in good health.

This chain links TRBV5-5 with TRBJ2-7; D is uncertain. This CDR3 region has 16 residues. Germline V CDR1 and CDR2: SGHKS, YYEKEE (reference sequence). V lost 4 bases and J lost 2, with 19 bases in between. The CDR3 bases are TGTGCCAGCAGCATCGGAGCCCATCACGACACCTACGAGCAGTACTTC. It is translated as CASSIGAHHDTYEQYF.

The rearrangement links TRBV7-3 to TRBJ1-1, with no clear D. Germline V lookup: CDR1 SGHTA, CDR2 FQGTGA. The V end lost 2 bases, the J end lost 0 bases, and 10 bases lay between the germline ends. The CDR3 loop spans 15 amino acids. The chain's CDR3 is CASSLLKVLNTEAFF. In DNA, the CDR3 is TGTGCCAGCAGCTTACTCAAGGTCCTGAACACTGAAGCTTTCTTT.

CDR3 protein: CASSQDGLYNEQFF. For the CDR3, the DNA is TGCGCCAGCAGCCAGGACGGACTCTACAATGAGCAGTTCTTC. The chain is built from TRBV4-3 and TRBJ2-1; D may be TRBD2 (5 bases). Trimming shortened V by 3 bases and J by 3 bases, and 9 bases separated the two germline ends. Germline V gives CDR1 LGHNA, CDR2 YSLEER. The length of the CDR3 is 14 residues.

A remark on this clone: The same CDR3 also results from other DNA sequences found in this sample. J is TRBJ2-7 and V is TRBV10-2, with D hard to call. The germline gives CDR1 WSHSY, CDR2 SAAADI. The CDR3 is 12 residues long. Trimming left V 5 bases short and J 0 bases short, with 5 bases between. CDR3 residues: CASSTSSYEQYF. The CDR3 nucleotides read TGCGCCAGCAGTACCAGCTCCTACGAGCAGTACTTC.

This chain links TRBV18 with TRBJ2-3; 9 bases agree with TRBD2. This CDR3 comprises 16 residues. V dropped 3 bases and J dropped 4; count of bases not matched to a gene: 8. Germline V gene lookup returns CDR1 KGHSH and CDR2 LQKENI. The CDR3 coding sequence is TGTGCCAGCTCACCCCCGCTAGCGGGACTGGCAGATACGCAGTATTTT. As protein: CASSPPLAGLADTQYF.

Here the CDR3 DNA reads TGTGCCAGCAGCTTAGGGGTAGGGACGAGCAATCAGCCCCAGCATTTT. It specifies CASSLGVGTSNQPQHF. The chain recombines TRBV7-9 with TRBJ1-5, with D tentatively TRBD1 (5 bases). CDR3 length: 16 residues. The V end was cut by 1 base, the J end by 1 base, with 11 bases between. Germline V gene sequence: CDR1 SEHNR, CDR2 FQNEAQ (reference sequence). The whole variable domain, filled in from reference TRBV7-9 and TRBJ1-5, reads DTGVSQNPRHKITKRGQNVTFRCDPISEHNRLYWYRQTLGQGPEFLTYFQNEAQLEKSRLLSDRFSAERPKGSFSTLEIQRTEQGDSAMYLCASSLGVGTSNQPQHFGDGTRLSIL.

This clone was seen only a few times. The chain carries TRBV7-8 and TRBJ1-2; no reliable D call. This CDR3 comprises 13 residues. Germline-derived CDR1 and CDR2 are SGHVS and FQNEAQ. The V and J ends lost 4 bases and 3 bases respectively, with 9 bases between them. The CDR3 loop is CASSYPDHYGYTF. Written as DNA, the CDR3 is TGTGCCAGCAGCTACCCTGATCACTATGGCTACACCTTC.

The V call is TRBV6-5, the J call TRBJ2-7, with TRBD2 as a possible D gene (7 bases). The CDR3 contains 14 residues. The ends were cut back, 5 bases at V and 3 bases at J, with 14 bases in the middle. Germline lookup yields CDR1 MNHEY and CDR2 SVGAGI. The CDR3 sequence is CASSSGTKYYEQYF. CDR3 DNA: TGTGCCAGCAGTAGCGGGACAAAGTACTACGAGCAGTACTTC.

Only one count was recorded for this clone. This chain joins TRBV13 and TRBJ1-2; D gene unclear. The V gene's germline CDR1 is PRHDT and CDR2 FYEKMQ (reference sequence). The V end was cut by 5 bases, the J end by 2 bases, with 12 bases between. The CDR3 runs to 14 residues. The CDR3 reads CASSTYAENYGYTF. The CDR3 DNA is TGTGCCAGCAGCACCTACGCGGAAAACTATGGCTACACCTTC.

J is TRBJ2-7 and V is TRBV19; 8 nucleotides align to TRBD1. The germline V gene encodes CDR1 LNHDA and CDR2 SQIVND (reference sequence). With 5 bases clipped from V and 7 bases from J, the junction kept 16 bases outside the gene matches. This CDR3 has 16 residues. The CDR3 protein is CASSLPLGQGRFEQYF. For the CDR3, the DNA is TGTGCCAGTAGTCTACCCCTCGGACAGGGACGTTTTGAGCAGTACTTC.

This chain links TRBV20-1 with TRBJ2-1; D remains unclear. This CDR3 spans 11 amino acids. Germline lookup yields CDR1 DFQATT and CDR2 SNEGSKA (reference sequence). V dropped 8 bases and J dropped 5 bases, with 10 bases sitting between them. The CDR3 DNA is TGCAGTCTAGAGCCCCACAATGAGCAGTTCTTC. Its protein is CSLEPHNEQFF.

Points on this clone: Other nucleotide sequences from this sample produce the same CDR3. CDR3 nucleotides: TGTGCCAGCAGCTTCGGGACTAGCGGGAGCACCTACAATGAGCAGTTCTTC. It codes for CASSFGTSGSTYNEQFF. This chain joins TRBV7-9 and TRBJ2-1; 14 nucleotides align to TRBD2. This CDR3 spans 17 amino acids. Germline V gene sequence: CDR1 SEHNR, CDR2 FQNEAQ (reference sequence). Trimming removed 3 bases from V and 2 bases from J; junction bases left unmatched: 3.

The chain recombines TRBV7-8 with TRBJ2-1; tentative D call: TRBD2 (6 bases). V was pared by 0 bases and J by 6 bases, with 12 bases between. This CDR3 region has 15 residues. Germline V lookup: CDR1 SGHVS, CDR2 FQNEAQ. The CDR3 bases are TGTGCCAGCAGCTTAGCTTTACGGGGGACCAATGAGCAGTTCTTC. It specifies CASSLALRGTNEQFF. The whole variable domain, filled in from reference TRBV7-8 and TRBJ2-1, reads GAGVSQSPRYKVAKRGQDVALRCDPISGHVSLFWYQQALGQGPEFLTYFQNEAQLDKSGLPSDRFFAERPEGSVSTLKIQRTQQEDSAVYLCASSLALRGTNEQFFGPGTRLTVL.

The chain carries TRBV9 and TRBJ2-1, with 8 bases lining up with TRBD2. Germline loops: CDR1 SGDLS, CDR2 YYNGEE. The CDR3 covers 15 residues. Trimming took 4 bases from V and 0 from J; bases not matched to a gene: 3. The CDR3 coding sequence is TGTGCCAGCAGCCGGGGGGGGCCCTCCTACAATGAGCAGTTCTTC. As protein: CASSRGGPSYNEQFF.

V gene TRBV7-3 combines with J gene TRBJ1-5; D may be TRBD1 (6 bases). V was pared by 5 bases and J by 7 bases, with 18 bases between. This CDR3 is 15 amino acids long. Germline CDR1 is SGHTA and CDR2 is FQGTGA. The CDR3 DNA reads as TGTGCCAGCAGCCCGGGGGCAGGGGAAGGCCAGCCCCAGCATTTT. Its protein product is CASSPGAGEGQPQHF.

As concerns this clone: Other DNA sequences in this specimen translate into the identical CDR3. This chain links TRBV7-9 with TRBJ2-7, with D unresolved. V was pared by 2 bases and J by 6 bases, with 5 bases between. The V gene's germline CDR1 is SEHNR and CDR2 FQNEAQ (reference sequence). The CDR3 runs 11 residues. The CDR3 DNA reads TGTGCCAGCAGCTTAAAGGGCGAGCAGTACTTC. Translated: CASSLKGEQYF.

The chain carries TRBV7-2 and TRBJ2-7, with 11 bases identical to TRBD2. The germline V gene encodes CDR1 SGHTA and CDR2 FQGNSA. This CDR3 spans 18 amino acids. Unmatched junction bases numbered 12, after V lost 1 base and J lost 4 bases. The CDR3: CASSLVFHSGRALYEQYF. The CDR3 nucleotides read TGTGCCAGCAGCTTAGTCTTTCATAGCGGGAGGGCCTTATACGAGCAGTACTTC.

The chain recombines TRBV7-9 with TRBJ2-5; D possibly uses TRBD1 or TRBD2 (5 bases each). The CDR3 has 15 amino acids. V was pared by 3 bases and J by 2 bases, with 13 bases between. In germline, CDR1 is SEHNR, CDR2 FQNEAQ (reference sequence). Here the CDR3 DNA reads TGTGCCAGCAGCTTCAGGGCCCCGGGGCAAGAGACCCAGTACTTC. It specifies CASSFRAPGQETQYF.

This clone was observed once. The chain links TRBV19 to TRBJ1-1; D is possibly TRBD1 (6 bases). V gave up 3 bases and J gave up 6 bases, with 14 bases separating them. Germline lookup yields CDR1 LNHDA and CDR2 SQIVND (reference sequence). The CDR3 covers 14 residues. The CDR3 DNA is TGTGCCAGTAGTATCCCGACAGGCCGGTCTGAAGCTTTCTTT. This codes for CASSIPTGRSEAFF.

In regard to this clone: This sample includes further DNA sequences coding for the same CDR3. The chain is built from TRBV28 and TRBJ2-7; D is ambiguous. Germline CDR1 is MDHEN and CDR2 is SYDVKM. This CDR3 is built from 12 residues. Trimming left V 6 bases short and J 4 bases short, with 10 bases between. Here the CDR3 reads CASSPTFYEQYF. The CDR3 DNA sequence: TGTGCCAGCAGCCCGACATTTTACGAGCAGTACTTC.

CDR3 sequence reads: CASSLGGGYNEQFF. The DNA of the CDR3 is TGTGCCAGCAGTTTGGGCGGGGGATACAATGAGCAGTTCTTC. This chain links TRBV28 with TRBJ2-1, with TRBD2 matching 7 bases. V was clipped by 3 bases and J by 4 bases; unmatched bases: 3. The CDR3 runs 14 residues. Germline CDR1 MDHEN, CDR2 SYDVKM.